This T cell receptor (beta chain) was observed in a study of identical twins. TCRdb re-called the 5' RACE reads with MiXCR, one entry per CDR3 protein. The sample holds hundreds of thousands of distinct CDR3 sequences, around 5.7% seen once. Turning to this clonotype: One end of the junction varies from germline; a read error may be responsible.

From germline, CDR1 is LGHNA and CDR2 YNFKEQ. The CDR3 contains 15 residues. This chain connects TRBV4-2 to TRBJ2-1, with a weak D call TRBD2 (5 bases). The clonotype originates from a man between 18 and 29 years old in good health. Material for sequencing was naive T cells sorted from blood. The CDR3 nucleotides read TGTGACAGCAGCCAAGAGGACTCCTCCTACAATGAGCAGTTCTTC. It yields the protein CDSSQEDSSYNEQFF.